This T cell receptor beta chain comes out of a study of monozygotic twins with inflammatory bowel disease. General study points: Those with IBD had lower TCRbeta diversity (inverse Simpson) than their healthy co-twins did. Researchers report that IBD patients shared fewer clonotypes with others than healthy twins, especially amid disease activity.

Remarks on this clonotype: Its target is unknown.

Germline values: CDR1 DFQATT, CDR2 SNEGSKA (reference sequence). This CDR3 is built from 13 residues. TCRdb re-called the 5' RACE reads and gives one entry per CDR3 protein, without DNA. The table lists about 150,000 distinct CDR3 sequences, with around 1.3% in the top ten. This sequence joins TRBV20-1 and TRBJ1-1. What was sequenced was blood. This receptor was identified in a human donor with ulcerative colitis or Crohn's disease, or a healthy co-twin of an affected twin (not recorded which). CDR3 amino acids: CSAPQGVGTEAFF.